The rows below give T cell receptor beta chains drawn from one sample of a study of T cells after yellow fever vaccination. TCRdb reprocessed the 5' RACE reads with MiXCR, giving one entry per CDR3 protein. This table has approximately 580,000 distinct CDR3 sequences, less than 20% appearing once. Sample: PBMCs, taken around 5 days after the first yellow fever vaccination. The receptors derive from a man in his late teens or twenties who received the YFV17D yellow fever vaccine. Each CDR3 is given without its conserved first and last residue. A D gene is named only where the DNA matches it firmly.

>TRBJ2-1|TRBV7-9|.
ASSHGGPGNEQF
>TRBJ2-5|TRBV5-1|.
ASSLNDRRQPAAQY
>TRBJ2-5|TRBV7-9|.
ASSSSGSGQETQY
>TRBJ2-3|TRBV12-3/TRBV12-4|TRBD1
ASRPTGGERDTQY
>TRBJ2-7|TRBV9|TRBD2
ASSPGLAGVYEQY
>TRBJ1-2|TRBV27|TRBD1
ASSFLGQGAIDYGYT
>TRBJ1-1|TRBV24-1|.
ATSAGPDNGFRNTEAF
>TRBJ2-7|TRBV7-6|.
ASSLEVASPYEQY
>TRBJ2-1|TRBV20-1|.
SASAGSSYNEQF
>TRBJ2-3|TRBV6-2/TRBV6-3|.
ASSYSGSTDTQY
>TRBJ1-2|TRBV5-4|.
ASSPTLSGGGYT
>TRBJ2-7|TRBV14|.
ASSPLGVLGAQTYEQY
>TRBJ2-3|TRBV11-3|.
ASSSGDGATQY
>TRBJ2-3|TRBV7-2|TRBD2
ASSLEEAGVPDTQY
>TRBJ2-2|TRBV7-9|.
ASSLERLDTGELF
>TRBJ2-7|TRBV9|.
ASSAQKAGYEQY
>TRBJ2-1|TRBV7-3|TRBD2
ASSDGGGALNEQF
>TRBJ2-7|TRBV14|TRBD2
ASSQVPWTSTSYEQY
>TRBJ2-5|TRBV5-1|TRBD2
ASTDLAGEETQY
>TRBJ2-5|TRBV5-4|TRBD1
ASTRDRGRTQY
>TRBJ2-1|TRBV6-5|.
ASSYGRGYNEQF
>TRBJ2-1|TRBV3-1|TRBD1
ASTRQGAANEQF
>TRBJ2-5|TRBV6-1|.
ASRHRRESETQY